The T cell receptor beta chain described here comes from a study of OX40 agonist ivuxolimab in advanced cancers. Assay used: immunoSEQ multiplex PCR; TCRdb lists only in-frame clones, some missing. The table has 15,000 to 25,000 clones, 83% seen once. Trimming left V 5 bases short and J 0 bases short, with 11 bases between. CDR1 is MNHNS and CDR2 is SASEGT in the germline V gene. The CDR3 sequence is 15 residues long. Whole-study findings and limits: Doses of 0.1 to 3.0 mg/kg were accompanied by clonal expansion of CD4+ and CD8+ blood T cells by week 6.

On this clone: Its specificity is unknown.

This clonotype was sampled from an adult with an advanced solid tumor such as melanoma, head and neck, liver or kidney cancer. The rearrangement joins TRBV6-1 to TRBJ1-5; D unresolved. The material was CD4+ or CD8+ T cells sorted from blood, obtained in a trial of the OX40 agonist ivuxolimab. The CDR3 DNA reads as TGTGCCAGCAGTTGGGTAATATATAGCAATCAGCCCCAGCATTTT. Residues: CASSWVIYSNQPQHF.